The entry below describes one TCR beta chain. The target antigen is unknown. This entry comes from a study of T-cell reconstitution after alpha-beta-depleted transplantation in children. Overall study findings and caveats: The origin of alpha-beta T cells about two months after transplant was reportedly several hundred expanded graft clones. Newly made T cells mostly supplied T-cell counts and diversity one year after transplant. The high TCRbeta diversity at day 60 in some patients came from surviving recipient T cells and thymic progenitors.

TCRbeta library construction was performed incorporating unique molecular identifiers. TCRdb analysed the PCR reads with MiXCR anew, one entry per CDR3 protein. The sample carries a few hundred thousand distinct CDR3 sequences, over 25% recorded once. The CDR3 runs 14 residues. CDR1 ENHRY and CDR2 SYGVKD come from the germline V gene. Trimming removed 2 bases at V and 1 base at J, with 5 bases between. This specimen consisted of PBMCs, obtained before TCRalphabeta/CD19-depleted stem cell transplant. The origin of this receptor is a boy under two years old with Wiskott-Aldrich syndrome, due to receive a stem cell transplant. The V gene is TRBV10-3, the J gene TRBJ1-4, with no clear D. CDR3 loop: CAISEGRTNEKLFF. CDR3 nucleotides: TGTGCCATCAGTGAGGGACGAACTAATGAAAAACTGTTTTTT.